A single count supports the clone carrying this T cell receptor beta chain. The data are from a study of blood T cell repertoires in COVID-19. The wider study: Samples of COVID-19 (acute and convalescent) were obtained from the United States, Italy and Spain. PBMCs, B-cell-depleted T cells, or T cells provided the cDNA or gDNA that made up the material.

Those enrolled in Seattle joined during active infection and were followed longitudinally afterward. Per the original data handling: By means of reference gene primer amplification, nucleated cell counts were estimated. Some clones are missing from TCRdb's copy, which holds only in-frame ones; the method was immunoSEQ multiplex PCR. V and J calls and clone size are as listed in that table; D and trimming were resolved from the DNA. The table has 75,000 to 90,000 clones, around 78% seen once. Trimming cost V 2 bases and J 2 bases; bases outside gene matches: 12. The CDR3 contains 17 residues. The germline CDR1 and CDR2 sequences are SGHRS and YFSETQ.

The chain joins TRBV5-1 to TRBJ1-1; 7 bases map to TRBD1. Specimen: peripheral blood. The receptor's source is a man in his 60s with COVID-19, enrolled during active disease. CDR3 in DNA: TGCGCCAGCAGCTTCTCCTTGGTGGGACAGCTAAACACTGAAGCTTTCTTT. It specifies CASSFSLVGQLNTEAFF.